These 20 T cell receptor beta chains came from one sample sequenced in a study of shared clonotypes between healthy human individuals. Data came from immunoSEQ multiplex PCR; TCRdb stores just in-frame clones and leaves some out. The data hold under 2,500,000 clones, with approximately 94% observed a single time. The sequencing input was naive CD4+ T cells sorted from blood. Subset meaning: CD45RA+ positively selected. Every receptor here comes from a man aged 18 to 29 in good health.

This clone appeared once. DNA of the CDR3: TGCGCCAGCAGCCCTGAGGACAGACCCTGGGGGCAGTACTTC. This encodes CASSPEDRPWGQYF. The chain recombines TRBV5-1 with TRBJ2-7; D is perhaps TRBD1 (6 bases). This CDR3 spans 14 amino acids. V dropped 4 bases and J dropped 9 bases, with 20 bases sitting between them. Germline V CDR1 and CDR2: SGHRS, YFSETQ.

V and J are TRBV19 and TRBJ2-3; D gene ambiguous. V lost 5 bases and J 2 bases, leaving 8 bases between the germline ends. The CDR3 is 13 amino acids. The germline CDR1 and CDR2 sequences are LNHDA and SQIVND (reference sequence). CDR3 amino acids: CASSGKVTDTQYF. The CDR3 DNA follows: TGTGCCAGTAGTGGGAAAGTCACAGATACGCAGTATTTT.

The CDR3 DNA sequence: TGTGCCAGCAGTGAATATCGGACAGATTCCACTGAAGCTTTCTTT. This gives the protein CASSEYRTDSTEAFF. The rearrangement links TRBV25-1 to TRBJ1-1, with a weak D call TRBD1 (6 bases). The CDR3 runs 15 residues. CDR1 is MGHDK and CDR2 is SYGVNS in the germline V gene. V was clipped by 0 bases and J by 4 bases, with 12 bases between them.

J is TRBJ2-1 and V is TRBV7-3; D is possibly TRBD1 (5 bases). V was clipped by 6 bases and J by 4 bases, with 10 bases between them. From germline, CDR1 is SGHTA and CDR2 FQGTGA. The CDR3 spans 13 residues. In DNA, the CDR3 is TGTGCCAGCAGTTTACAGGAGTACAATGAGCAGTTCTTC. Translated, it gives CASSLQEYNEQFF. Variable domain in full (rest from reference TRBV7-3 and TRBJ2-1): GAGVSQTPSNKVTEKGKYVELRCDPISGHTALYWYRQSLGQGPEFLIYFQGTGAADDSGLPNDRFFAVRPEGSVSTLKIQRTERGDSAVYLCASSLQEYNEQFFGPGTRLTVL.

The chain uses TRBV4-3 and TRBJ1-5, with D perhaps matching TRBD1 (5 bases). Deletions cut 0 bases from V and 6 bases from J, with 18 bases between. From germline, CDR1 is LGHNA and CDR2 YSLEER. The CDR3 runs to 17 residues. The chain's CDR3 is CASSQDRGREAAQPQHF. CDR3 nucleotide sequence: TGCGCCAGCAGCCAAGACAGAGGCAGGGAGGCGGCTCAGCCCCAGCATTTT.

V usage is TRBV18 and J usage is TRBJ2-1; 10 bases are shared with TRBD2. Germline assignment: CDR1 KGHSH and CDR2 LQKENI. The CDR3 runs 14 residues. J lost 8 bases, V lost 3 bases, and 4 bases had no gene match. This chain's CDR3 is CASSPGTSVDEQFF. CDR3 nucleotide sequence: TGTGCCAGCTCACCGGGGACTAGCGTTGATGAGCAGTTCTTC. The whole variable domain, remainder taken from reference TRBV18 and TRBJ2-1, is NAGVMQNPRHLVRRRGQEARLRCSPMKGHSHVYWYRQLPEEGLKFMVYLQKENIIDESGMPKERFSAEFPKEGPSILRIQQVVRGDSAAYFCASSPGTSVDEQFFGPGTRLTVL.

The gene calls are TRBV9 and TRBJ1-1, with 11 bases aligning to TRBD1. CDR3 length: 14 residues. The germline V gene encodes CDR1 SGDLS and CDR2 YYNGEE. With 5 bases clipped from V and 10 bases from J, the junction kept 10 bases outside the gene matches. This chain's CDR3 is CASRPRTGGIRAFF. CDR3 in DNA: TGTGCCAGCAGACCTAGGACAGGGGGCATTCGAGCTTTCTTT.

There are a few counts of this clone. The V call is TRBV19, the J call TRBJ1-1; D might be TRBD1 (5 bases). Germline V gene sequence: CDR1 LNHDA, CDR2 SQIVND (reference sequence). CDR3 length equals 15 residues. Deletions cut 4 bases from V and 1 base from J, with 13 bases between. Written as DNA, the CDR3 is TGTGCCAGTAGTACCCAGGGACGGCGGAACACTGAAGCTTTCTTT. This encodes CASSTQGRRNTEAFF.

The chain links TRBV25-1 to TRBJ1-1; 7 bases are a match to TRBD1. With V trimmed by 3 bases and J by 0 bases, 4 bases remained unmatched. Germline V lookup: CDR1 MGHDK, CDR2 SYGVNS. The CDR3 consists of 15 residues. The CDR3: CASSEPGTVNTEAFF. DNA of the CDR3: TGTGCCAGCAGTGAGCCAGGGACAGTGAACACTGAAGCTTTCTTT.

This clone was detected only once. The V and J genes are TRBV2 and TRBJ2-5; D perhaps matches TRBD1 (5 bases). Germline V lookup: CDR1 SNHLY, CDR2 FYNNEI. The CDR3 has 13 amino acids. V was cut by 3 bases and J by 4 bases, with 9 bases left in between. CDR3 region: CASSDRRGETQYF. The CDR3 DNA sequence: TGTGCCAGCAGTGACCGAAGGGGAGAGACCCAGTACTTC.

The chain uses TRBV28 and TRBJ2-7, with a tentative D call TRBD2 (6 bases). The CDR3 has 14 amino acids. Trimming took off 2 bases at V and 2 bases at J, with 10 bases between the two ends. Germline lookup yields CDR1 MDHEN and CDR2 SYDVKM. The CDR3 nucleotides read TGTGCCAGCAGTTTACGGGACTTCACCTACGAGCAGTACTTC. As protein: CASSLRDFTYEQYF.

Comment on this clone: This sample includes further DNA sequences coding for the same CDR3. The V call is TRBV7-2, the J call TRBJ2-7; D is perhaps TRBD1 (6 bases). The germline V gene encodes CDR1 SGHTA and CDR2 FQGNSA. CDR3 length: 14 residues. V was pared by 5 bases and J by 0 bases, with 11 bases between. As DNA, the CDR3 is TGTGCCAGCAGCCGTGACAGGTACTCCTACGAGCAGTACTTC. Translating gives CASSRDRYSYEQYF. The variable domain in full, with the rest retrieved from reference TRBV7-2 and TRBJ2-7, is GAGVSQSPSNKVTEKGKDVELRCDPISGHTALYWYRQSLGQGLEFLIYFQGNSAPDKSGLPSDRFSAERTGGSVSTLTIQRTQQEDSAVYLCASSRDRYSYEQYFGPGTRLTVT.

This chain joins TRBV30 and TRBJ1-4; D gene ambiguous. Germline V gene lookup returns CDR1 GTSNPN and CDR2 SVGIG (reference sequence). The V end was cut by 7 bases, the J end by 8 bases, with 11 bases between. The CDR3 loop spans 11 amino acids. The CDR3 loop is CAFNRGEKLFF. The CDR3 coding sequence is TGTGCCTTCAACAGAGGGGAAAAACTGTTTTTT.

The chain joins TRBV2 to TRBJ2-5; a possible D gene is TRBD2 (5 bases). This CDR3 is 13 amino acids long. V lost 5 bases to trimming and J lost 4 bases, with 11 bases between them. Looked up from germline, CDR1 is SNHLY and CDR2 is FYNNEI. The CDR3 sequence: CASSLGEAETQYF. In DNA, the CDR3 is TGTGCCAGCAGTCTCGGGGAAGCAGAGACCCAGTACTTC.

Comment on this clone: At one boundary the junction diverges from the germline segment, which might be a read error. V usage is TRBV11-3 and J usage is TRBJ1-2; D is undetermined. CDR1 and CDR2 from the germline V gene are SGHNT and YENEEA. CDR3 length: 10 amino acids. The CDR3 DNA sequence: TGTGCCAGCAGCACTTACGGCCCCTCCTTC. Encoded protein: CASSTYGPSF.

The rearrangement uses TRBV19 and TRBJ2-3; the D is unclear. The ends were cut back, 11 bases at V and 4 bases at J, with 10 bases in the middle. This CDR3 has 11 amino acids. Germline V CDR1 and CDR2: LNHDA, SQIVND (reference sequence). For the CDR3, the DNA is TGTGCCCCATTGGTAGCAGATACGCAGTATTTT. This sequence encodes CAPLVADTQYF.

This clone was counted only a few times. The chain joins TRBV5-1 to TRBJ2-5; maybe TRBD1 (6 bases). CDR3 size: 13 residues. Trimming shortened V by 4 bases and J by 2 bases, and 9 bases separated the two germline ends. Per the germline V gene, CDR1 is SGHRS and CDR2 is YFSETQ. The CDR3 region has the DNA TGCGCCAGCAGCCAAACAGGGCAAGAGACCCAGTACTTC. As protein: CASSQTGQETQYF.

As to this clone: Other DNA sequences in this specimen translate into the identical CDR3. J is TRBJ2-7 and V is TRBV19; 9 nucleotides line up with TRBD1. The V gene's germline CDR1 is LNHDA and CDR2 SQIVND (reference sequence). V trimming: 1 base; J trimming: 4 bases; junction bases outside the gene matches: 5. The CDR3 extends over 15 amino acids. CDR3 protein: CASSIGGQGFYEQYF. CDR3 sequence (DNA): TGTGCCAGTAGTATAGGGGGACAGGGCTTTTACGAGCAGTACTTC.

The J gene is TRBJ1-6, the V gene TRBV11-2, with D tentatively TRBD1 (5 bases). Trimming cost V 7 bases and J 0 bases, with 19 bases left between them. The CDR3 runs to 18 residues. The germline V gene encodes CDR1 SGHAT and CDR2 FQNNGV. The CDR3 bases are TGTGCCAGCACCACCTTAGGGGACTCGAGCTCCTATAATTCACCCCTCCACTTT. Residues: CASTTLGDSSSYNSPLHF.

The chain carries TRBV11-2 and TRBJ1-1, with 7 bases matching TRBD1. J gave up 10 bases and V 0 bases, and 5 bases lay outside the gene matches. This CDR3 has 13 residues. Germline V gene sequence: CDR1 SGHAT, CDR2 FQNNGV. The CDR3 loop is CASSLDFTGVAFF. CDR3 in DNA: TGTGCCAGCAGCTTAGACTTTACAGGGGTAGCTTTCTTT.